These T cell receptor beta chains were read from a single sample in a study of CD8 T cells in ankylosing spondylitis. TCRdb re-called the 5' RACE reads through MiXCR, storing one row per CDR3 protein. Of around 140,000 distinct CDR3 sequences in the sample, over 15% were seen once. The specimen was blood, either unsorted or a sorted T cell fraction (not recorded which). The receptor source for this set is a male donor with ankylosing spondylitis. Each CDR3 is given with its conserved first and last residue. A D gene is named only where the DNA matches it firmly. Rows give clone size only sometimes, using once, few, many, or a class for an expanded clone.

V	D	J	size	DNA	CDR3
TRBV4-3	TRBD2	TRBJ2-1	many	TGCGCCAGCAGCCCTGGGACTAGCTCCTACAATGAGCAGTTCTTC	CASSPGTSSYNEQFF
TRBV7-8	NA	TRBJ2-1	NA	TGTGCCAGCAGCTTAGTTAGCGGAGGGGCGAGCGAGCAGTTCTTC	CASSLVSGGASEQFF
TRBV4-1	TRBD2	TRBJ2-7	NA	TGCGCCAGCAGCCAACTCGCTAGCGGGAGTATCGAGCAGTACTTC	CASSQLASGSIEQYF
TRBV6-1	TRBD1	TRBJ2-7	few	TGTGCCAGCAGTGGAGGGACAGGAGCCTCCTACGAGCAGTACTTC	CASSGGTGASYEQYF
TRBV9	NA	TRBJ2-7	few	TGTGCCAGCAGCGCTTCAGGGGTCTCCTACGAGCAGTACTTC	CASSASGVSYEQYF
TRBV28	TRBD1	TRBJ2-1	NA	TGTGCCGGAGGACAGGGGGAGGACAATGAGCAGTTCTTC	CAGGQGEDNEQFF
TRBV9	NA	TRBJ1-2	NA	TGTGCCAGCAGCGACGGGGGGGCGTTTTTCGGCTACACCTTC	CASSDGGAFFGYTF
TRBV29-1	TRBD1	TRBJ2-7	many	TGCAGCGTTTCGGACAGGGATGACTACGAGCAGTACTTC	CSVSDRDDYEQYF
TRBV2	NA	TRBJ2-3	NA	TGTGCCAGCAGCCCCGGCCAAAGGCTCACAGATACGCAGTATTTT	CASSPGQRLTDTQYF
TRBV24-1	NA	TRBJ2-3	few	TGTGCCACCAGTGGCATACTCCCTCGGGATACGCAGTATTTT	CATSGILPRDTQYF
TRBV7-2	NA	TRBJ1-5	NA	TGTGCCAGCAGCCAGGTGGGTCGCAATCAGCCCCAGCATTTT	CASSQVGRNQPQHF
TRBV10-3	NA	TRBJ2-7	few	TGTGCCATCAGTGAGTCTTTAGCCGAGCAGTACTTC	CAISESLAEQYF
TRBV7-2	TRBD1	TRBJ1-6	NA	TGTGCCAGCAGCTCGAGACAGGGAATCTATAATTCACCCCTCCACTTT	CASSSRQGIYNSPLHF
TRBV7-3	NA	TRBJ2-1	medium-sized	TGTGCCAGCAGTCCCGACACAAACAATGAGCAGTTCTTC	CASSPDTNNEQFF
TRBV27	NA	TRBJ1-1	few	TGTGCCAGCAGTCCGGTGGAGGGTGAAGCTTTCTTT	CASSPVEGEAFF
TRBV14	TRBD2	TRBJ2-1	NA	TGTGCCAGCACCCAAGGTCAGCTAGCGGGAGTGAACAATGAGCAGTTCTTC	CASTQGQLAGVNNEQFF
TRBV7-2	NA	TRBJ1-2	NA	TGTGCCAGCAGCTTAGCGGACACCCATGGCTACACCTTC	CASSLADTHGYTF
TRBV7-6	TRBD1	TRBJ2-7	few	TGTGCCAGCAGCCGAGAACAGGGGTCAACCTACGAGCAGTACTTC	CASSREQGSTYEQYF
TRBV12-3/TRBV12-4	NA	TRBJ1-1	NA	TGTGCCAGCAGAGAAGGGGGGAGGAGCACTGAAGCTTTCTTT	CASREGGRSTEAFF
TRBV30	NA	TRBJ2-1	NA	TGTGCCTTAAGGTCGCCGGTTCATCACGAACGGGAGCAGTTCTTC	CALRSPVHHEREQFF
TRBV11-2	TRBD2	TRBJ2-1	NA	TGTGCCAGCAGCTTAGAGGTTCTAGCGGGAGTTCGGTCCTACAATGAGCAGTTCTTC	CASSLEVLAGVRSYNEQFF
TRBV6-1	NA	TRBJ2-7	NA	TGTGCCAGCGCGGCCTGGGATAGGAGCGAGCAGTACTTC	CASAAWDRSEQYF
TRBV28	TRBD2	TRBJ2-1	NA	TGCGGGTCTAGCGGATACAATGAGCAGTTCTTC	CGSSGYNEQFF
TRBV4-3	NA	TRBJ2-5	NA	TGCGCCAGCAGCACGTTGGGAGCTCCTGGGGAGACCCAGTACTTC	CASSTLGAPGETQYF
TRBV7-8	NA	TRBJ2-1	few	TGTGCCAGCAGCGGAACAACCCCAGGAAGGGCCTGGAAGAATGAGCAGTTCTTC	CASSGTTPGRAWKNEQFF
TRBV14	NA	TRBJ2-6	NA	TGTGCCAGCAGCCAACTTTGGCAGTTGAACTCTGGGGCCAACGTCCTGACTTTC	CASSQLWQLNSGANVLTF
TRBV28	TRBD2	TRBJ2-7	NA	TGTGCCAGCAGCTTCAGCGGGACTAGCGGGTCCTACGAGCAGTACTTC	CASSFSGTSGSYEQYF
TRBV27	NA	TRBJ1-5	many	TGTGCCAGCAGTTTATCCAGGAATCAGCCCCAGCATTTT	CASSLSRNQPQHF
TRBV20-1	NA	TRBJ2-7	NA	TGCAGTGCTAGAGATCCGTTTCCCGAGCAGTACTTC	CSARDPFPEQYF
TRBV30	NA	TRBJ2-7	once	TGTGCCTGGAGGGACTTCTCTAGCTCCTACGAGCAGTACTTC	CAWRDFSSSYEQYF
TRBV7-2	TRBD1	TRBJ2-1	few	TGTGCCAGCAGCTACCGGGACAGGGGGAGGAATGAGCAGTTCTTC	CASSYRDRGRNEQFF
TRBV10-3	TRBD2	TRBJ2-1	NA	TGTGCCATCAGTGAGTCGGGGACTAGCGGGCATGAGCAGTTCTTC	CAISESGTSGHEQFF
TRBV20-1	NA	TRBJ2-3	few	TGCAGTGCTAGAGCCCGTGAAGGTACAGATACGCAGTATTTT	CSARAREGTDTQYF
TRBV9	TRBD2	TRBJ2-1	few	TGTGCCAGCAGCGTAGGCGGGGGAAACTCTTACAATGAGCAGTTCTTC	CASSVGGGNSYNEQFF
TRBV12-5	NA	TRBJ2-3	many	TGTGCTAGTGGTTTGGTCGGCGGGAGCACAGATACGCAGTATTTT	CASGLVGGSTDTQYF
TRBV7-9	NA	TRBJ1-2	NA	TGTGCCAGCAGCGCACCGGGACCGCTGCGTCAGGGCTACACCTTC	CASSAPGPLRQGYTF
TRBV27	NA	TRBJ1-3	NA	TGTGCCAGCAGTCCCAGGGTCAGCTCTGGAAACACCATATATTTT	CASSPRVSSGNTIYF
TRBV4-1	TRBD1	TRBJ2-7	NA	TGCGCCAGCAGCCAAGGACAGGGGGCTTCCTACGAGCAGTACTTC	CASSQGQGASYEQYF
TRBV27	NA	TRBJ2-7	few	TGTGCCAGCAGCTCCGGGACCGTCACCTACGAGCAGTACTTC	CASSSGTVTYEQYF
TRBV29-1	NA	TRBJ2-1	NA	TGCAGCGTTGGAGACGGGGACGGTTACAATGAGCAGTTCTTC	CSVGDGDGYNEQFF
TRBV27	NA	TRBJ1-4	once	TGTGCCAGCAGTTCCCGCCTGGAGCCCCCTAATGAAAAACTGTTTTTT	CASSSRLEPPNEKLFF
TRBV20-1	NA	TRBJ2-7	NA	TGCAGTGCTAGAGACCAAGAATTGGGCTACTCCTACGAGCAGTACTTC	CSARDQELGYSYEQYF
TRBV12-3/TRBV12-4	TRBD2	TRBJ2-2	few	TGTGCCAGCAAACCCTGGACTAGCGGGATAGGGGGCACCGGTGAGCTGTTTTTT	CASKPWTSGIGGTGELFF
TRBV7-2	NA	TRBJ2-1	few	TGTGCCAGCAGCTTAGGGGGGCCCCTCAATGAGCAGTTCTTC	CASSLGGPLNEQFF
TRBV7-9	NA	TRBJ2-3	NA	TGTGCCAGCAGCAGATTCCAGGGTGGACGCACAGATACGCAGTATTTT	CASSRFQGGRTDTQYF
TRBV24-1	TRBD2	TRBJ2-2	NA	TGTGCCACCAGTCGGGGGGTCGACACCGCGGAGCTGTTTTTT	CATSRGVDTAELFF
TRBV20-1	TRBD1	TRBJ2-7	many	TGCAGTGCTAGAGATAGGGACAGGGGAGGCCCTACCTACGAGCAGTACTTC	CSARDRDRGGPTYEQYF
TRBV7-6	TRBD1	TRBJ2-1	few	TGTGCCAGCAGCTTAGGAAGAGGGACAGGGTACAATGAGCAGTTCTTC	CASSLGRGTGYNEQFF
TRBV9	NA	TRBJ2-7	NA	TGTGCCAGCAGCGTAGGCACGGGGCCCCCCGGCGAGCAGTACTTC	CASSVGTGPPGEQYF
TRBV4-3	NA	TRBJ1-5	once	TGCGCCAGCAGCCAGGACGGGGCGAGTCCTCAGCCCCAGCATTTT	CASSQDGASPQPQHF
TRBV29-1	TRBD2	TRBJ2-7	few	TGCAGCGTTGGGGCTAGCGGGAACTCCTACGAGCAGTACTTC	CSVGASGNSYEQYF
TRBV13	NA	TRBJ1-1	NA	TGTGCCAGCAGCTTAGCACTACAGGGCGCTGAAGCTTTCTTT	CASSLALQGAEAFF
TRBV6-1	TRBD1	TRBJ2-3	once	TGTGCCAGTAACTCCGGGACAGTCTACGCAGATACGCAGTATTTT	CASNSGTVYADTQYF
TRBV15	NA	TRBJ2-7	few	TGTGCCACCAGCAGAGATTTGGGCAGCTCCTACGAGCAGTACTTC	CATSRDLGSSYEQYF